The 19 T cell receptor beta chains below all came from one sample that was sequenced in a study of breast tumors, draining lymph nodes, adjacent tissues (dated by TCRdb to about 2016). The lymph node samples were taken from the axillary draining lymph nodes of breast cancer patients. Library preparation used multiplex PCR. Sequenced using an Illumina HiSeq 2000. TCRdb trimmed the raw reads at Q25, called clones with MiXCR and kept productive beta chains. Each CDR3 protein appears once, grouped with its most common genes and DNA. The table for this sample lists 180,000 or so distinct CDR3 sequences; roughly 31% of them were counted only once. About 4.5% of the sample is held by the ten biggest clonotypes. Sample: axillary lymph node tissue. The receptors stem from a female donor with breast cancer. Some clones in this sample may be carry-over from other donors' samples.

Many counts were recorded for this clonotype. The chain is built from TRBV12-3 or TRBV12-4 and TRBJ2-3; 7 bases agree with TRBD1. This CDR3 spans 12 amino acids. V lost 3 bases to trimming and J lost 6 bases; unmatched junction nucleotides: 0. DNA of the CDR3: TGTGCCAGCAGTTTCAGGGGGGATACGCAGTATTTT. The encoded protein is CASSFRGDTQYF.

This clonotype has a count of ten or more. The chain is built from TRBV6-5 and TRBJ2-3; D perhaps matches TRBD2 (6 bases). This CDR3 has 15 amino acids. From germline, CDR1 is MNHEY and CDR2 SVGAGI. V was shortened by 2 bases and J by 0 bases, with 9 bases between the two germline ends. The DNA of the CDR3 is TGTGCCAGCAGTTACCGGCGGGGAAGCACAGATACGCAGTATTTT. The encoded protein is CASSYRRGSTDTQYF.

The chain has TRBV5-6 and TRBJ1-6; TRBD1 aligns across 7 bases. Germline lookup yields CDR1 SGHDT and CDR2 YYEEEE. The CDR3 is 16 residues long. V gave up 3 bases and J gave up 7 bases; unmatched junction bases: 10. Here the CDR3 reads CASSSGLTGRNSPLHF. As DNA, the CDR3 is TGTGCCAGCAGCTCCGGGCTGACAGGGCGGAATTCACCCCTCCACTTT.

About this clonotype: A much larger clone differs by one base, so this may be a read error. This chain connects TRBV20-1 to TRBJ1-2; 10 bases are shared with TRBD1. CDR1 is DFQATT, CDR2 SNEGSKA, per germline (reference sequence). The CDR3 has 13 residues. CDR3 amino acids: CGAAPRDRGGYTF. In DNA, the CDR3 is TGCGGTGCAGCTCCCCGGGACAGGGGAGGCTACACCTTC.

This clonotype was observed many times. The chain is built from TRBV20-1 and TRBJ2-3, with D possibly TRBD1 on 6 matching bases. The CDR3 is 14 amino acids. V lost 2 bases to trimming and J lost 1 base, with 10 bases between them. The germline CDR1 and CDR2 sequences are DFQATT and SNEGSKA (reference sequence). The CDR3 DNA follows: TGCAGTGCTAGACAGGGGTGGGGCACAGATACGCAGTATTTT. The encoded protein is CSARQGWGTDTQYF.

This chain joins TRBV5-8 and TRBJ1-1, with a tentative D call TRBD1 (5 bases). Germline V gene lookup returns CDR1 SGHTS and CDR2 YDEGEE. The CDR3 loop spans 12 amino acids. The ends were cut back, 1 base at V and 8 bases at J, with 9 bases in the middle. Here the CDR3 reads CASSLTGREAFF. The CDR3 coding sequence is TGTGCCAGCAGCTTGACAGGTAGAGAAGCTTTCTTT.

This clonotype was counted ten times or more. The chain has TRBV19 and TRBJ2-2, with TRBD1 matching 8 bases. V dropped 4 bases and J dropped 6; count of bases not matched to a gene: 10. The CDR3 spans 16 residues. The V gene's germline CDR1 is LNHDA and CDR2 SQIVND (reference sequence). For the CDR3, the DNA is TGTGCCAGTAGTAGCCGGACAGGGATTAGCCCCGGGGAGCTGTTTTTT. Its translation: CASSSRTGISPGELFF. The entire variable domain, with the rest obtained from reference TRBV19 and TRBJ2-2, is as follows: DGGITQSPKYLFRKEGQNVTLSCEQNLNHDAMYWYRQDPGQGLRLIYYSQIVNDFQKGDIAEGYSVSREKKESFPLTVTSAQKNPTAFYLCASSSRTGISPGELFFGEGSRLTVL.

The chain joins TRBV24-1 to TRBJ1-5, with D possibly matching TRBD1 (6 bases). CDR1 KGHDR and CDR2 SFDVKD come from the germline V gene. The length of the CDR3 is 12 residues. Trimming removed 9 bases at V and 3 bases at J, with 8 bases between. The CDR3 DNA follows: TGTGCCACCGGGGGGCTCAATCAGCCCCAGCATTTT. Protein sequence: CATGGLNQPQHF.

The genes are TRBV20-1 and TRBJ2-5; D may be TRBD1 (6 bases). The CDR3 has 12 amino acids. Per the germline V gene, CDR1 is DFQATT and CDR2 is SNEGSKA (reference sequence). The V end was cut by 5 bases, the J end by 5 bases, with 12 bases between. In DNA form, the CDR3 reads TGCAGTGCTCAGGACAGAAGGGAGACCCAGTACTTC. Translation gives CSAQDRRETQYF.

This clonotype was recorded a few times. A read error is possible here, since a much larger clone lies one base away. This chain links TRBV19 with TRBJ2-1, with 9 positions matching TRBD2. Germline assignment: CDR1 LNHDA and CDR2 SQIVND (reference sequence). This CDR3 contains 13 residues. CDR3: CDSSMGREGLQFF. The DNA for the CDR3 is TGTGACAGTAGTATGGGGCGGGAGGGCCTCCAGTTCTTC. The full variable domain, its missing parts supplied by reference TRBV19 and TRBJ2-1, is DGGITQSPKYLFRKEGQNVTLSCEQNLNHDAMYWYRQDPGQGLRLIYYSQIVNDFQKGDIAEGYSVSREKKESFPLTVTSAQKNPTAFYLCDSSMGREGLQFFGPGTRLTVL.

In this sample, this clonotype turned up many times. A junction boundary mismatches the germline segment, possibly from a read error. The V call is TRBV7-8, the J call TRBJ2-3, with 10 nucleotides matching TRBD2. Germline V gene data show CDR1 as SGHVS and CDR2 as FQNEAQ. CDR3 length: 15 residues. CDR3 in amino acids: CASSVAGGSTDTQYF. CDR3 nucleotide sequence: TGTGCCAGCAGCGTAGCGGGAGGTTCCACAGATACGCAGTATTTT.

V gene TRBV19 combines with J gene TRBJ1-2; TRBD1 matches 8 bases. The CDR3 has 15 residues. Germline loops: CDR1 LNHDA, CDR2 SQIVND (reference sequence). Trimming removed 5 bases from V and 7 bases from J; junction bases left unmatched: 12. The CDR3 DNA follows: TGTGCCAGTAGTGATCAGGGGGCGCGACGGAGTGGCTACACCTTC. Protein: CASSDQGARRSGYTF.

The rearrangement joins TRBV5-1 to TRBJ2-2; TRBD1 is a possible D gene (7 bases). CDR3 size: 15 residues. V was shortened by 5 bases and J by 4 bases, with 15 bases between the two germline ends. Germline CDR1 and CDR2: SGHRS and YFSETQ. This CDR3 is CASRRGDSLTGELFF. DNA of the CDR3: TGCGCCAGCAGAAGGGGGGACAGCCTCACCGGGGAGCTGTTTTTT.

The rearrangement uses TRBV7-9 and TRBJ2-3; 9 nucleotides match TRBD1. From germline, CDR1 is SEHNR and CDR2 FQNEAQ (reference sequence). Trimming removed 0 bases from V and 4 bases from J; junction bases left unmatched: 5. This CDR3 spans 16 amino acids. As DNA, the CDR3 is TGTGCCAGCAGCTTAGCTCCGGGACAGGGTGCAGATACGCAGTATTTT. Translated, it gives CASSLAPGQGADTQYF.

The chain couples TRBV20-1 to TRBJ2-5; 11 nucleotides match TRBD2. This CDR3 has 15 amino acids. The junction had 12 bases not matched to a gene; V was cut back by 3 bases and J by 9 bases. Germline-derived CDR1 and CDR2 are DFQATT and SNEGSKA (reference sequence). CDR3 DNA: TGCAGTGCTAGCAAGGCTAGCGGGGGGACCAGGGCCCAGTACTTC. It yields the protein CSASKASGGTRAQYF.

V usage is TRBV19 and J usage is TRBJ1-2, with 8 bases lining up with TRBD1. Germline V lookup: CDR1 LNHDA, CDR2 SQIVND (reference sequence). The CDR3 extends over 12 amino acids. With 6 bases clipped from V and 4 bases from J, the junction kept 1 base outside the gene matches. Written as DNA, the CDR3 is TGTGCCAGTAGGGACAGGGCCTATGGCTACACCTTC. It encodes CASRDRAYGYTF.

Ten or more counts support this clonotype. The CDR3 protein is CAWSVVRTGGGYGYTF. DNA for the CDR3: TGTGCCTGGAGTGTAGTACGGACCGGAGGGGGCTATGGCTACACCTTC. This chain joins TRBV30 and TRBJ1-2, with D perhaps TRBD1 (6 bases). The CDR3 totals 16 residues. With 0 bases removed from V and 4 bases from J, the gap between germline ends came to 18 bases. The germline V gene has CDR1 GTSNPN and CDR2 SVGIG (reference sequence).

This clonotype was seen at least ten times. CDR3 sequence: CATSGQGPYNEQFF. The CDR3 region has the DNA TGTGCCACCAGTGGCCAGGGGCCCTACAATGAGCAGTTCTTC. The chain employs TRBV24-1 and TRBJ2-1, with D perhaps TRBD1 (6 bases). The CDR3 is made up of 14 amino acids. The V and J ends lost 5 bases and 2 bases respectively, with 9 bases between them. Looked up from germline, CDR1 is KGHDR and CDR2 is SFDVKD.

The CDR3: CARPGQETQYF. CDR3 DNA: TGTGCCCGGCCGGGCCAAGAGACCCAGTACTTC. V usage is TRBV9 and J usage is TRBJ2-5; no definite D call. From germline, CDR1 is SGDLS and CDR2 YYNGEE. The CDR3 loop spans 11 amino acids. V lost 10 bases, J lost 1 base, and 8 bases lay in between. Looking up the rest from reference TRBV9 and TRBJ2-5 gives the full variable domain: DSGVTQTPKHLITATGQRVTLRCSPRSGDLSVYWYQQSLDQGLQFLIQYYNGEERAKGNILERFSAQQFPDLHSELNLSSLELGDSALYFCARPGQETQYFGPGTRLLVL.